This TCR beta chain was profiled in a study of blood T cells in healthy people across ages. Alongside a J-beta primer mix, a sample-barcoded 5' primer served in a second PCR lasting about 7 to 11 cycles. TCRdb re-called the 5' RACE reads with MiXCR, one entry per CDR3 protein. The sample consists of around 2 million distinct CDR3 sequences, about 39% of them appearing once. This clonotype was detected only a few times. No antigen is known for it. Notes on the study in general: In long-lived donors, naive CD4+ cell counts and diversity exceeded those of aged donors. A conclusive naive versus antigen-experienced comparison was prevented by the unsorted PBMCs.

Input material: blood. This TCR derives from a human donor in good health.

CDR3 sequence reads: CATSRAGTIEGLEQYF. CDR3 nucleotide sequence: TGTGCCACCAGCAGAGCCGGGACTATCGAGGGCCTCGAGCAGTACTTC. The chain is built from TRBV15 and TRBJ2-7; 7 bases are shared with TRBD2. Germline trimming cut 1 base from V and 6 bases from J; bases unmatched to any gene: 12. The germline CDR1 and CDR2 sequences are LNHNV and YYDKDF (reference sequence). This CDR3 has 16 amino acids.